The source of this TCR beta chain is a study of blood T cell repertoires in COVID-19 (TCRdb year 2020). About the investigation overall: The collaborator samples originated in the United States, Italy and Spain and spanned the acute and convalescent phases of COVID-19. The material from the prospective study consisted of cDNA or gDNA derived from T cells, B-cell-depleted T cells, or PBMCs. Deeply sampled blood TCRbeta repertoires from subjects exposed to, actively infected with, or recovered from COVID-19 were included in the dataset. The repertoires were released in a freely available public database intended as a resource for research on the immune response to SARS-CoV-2. Samples came from the ongoing ImmuneRACE study (first 160 participants) plus 1,254 subjects from 6 global collaborators. The sample metadata nearly always contained a de-identified subject ID, COVID-19 status, age in years and sex. HLA class I and class II types, where available, came from metadata supplied by the sample provider rather than from assay-based typing.

Points on this clone: The antigen it binds to is not known. Base qualities were left out, and no much larger clone turns up one base away.

On the study overall, not on this receptor specifically: The quantity of clinical and demographic metadata differed by source and by participant and was supplied without curation.

TCRbeta CDR3 regions were amplified from genomic DNA by means of the immunoSEQ Assay, a bias-controlled multiplex PCR. The original methods were these. The number of nucleated cells in each sample was estimated from the amplification of reference gene primers within the assay. To quantify the absolute abundance of each unique TCRbeta CDR3 rearrangement, sequence reads were collapsed and filtered. Productive Simpson clonality was computed per sample as the square root of Simpson's diversity index over productive rearrangements. TCRdb carries this immuneACCESS record with in-frame sequences only. Its versions omit some clonotypes, under half of them owing to an unresolved V gene in the studies checked, with the rest unexplained. From that table come the V and J calls and clone size; the DNA was used to work out D and trimming. The sample data list approximately 380,000 clones, and around 89% of these were observed just once. The ten biggest clones cover more than 1% of the sample.

In the prospective study, participants were about 18 to 90 years old, resided in 24 geographic areas of the United States, and were enrolled through a virtual design. To assign participants to cohorts, the prospective study relied on clinical history that participants themselves reported in a screening survey and a study questionnaire. ImmuneRACE Cohort 3 recovered participants were defined by two consecutive negative NP/OP PCR tests, healthcare professional clearance, or symptom resolution. In the prospective study, whole blood, serum and a nasopharyngeal or oropharyngeal swab were collected from each participant by mobile phlebotomists. Additional blood draws and questionnaires over a 2-month period could optionally be provided by prospective study participants. Before DNA extraction, blood samples from the prospective study were shipped at room temperature or frozen. This sequence originates from a woman aged 18-35 years who had recovered from COVID-19. Sequenced sample: PBMCs or T cells enriched from blood (not recorded which).

The nucleotide sequence is TGTGCCAGCAGCGTAGAAGGCAGGGAGGGAGACGAGCAGTACTTC. Translated, it gives CASSVEGREGDEQYF. The sequence links TRBV9 to TRBJ2-7; 7 middle bases align to TRBD2. The CDR3 starts with the cysteine, ends with the phenylalanine, and has 15 residues. This entry keeps only the CDR3 DNA: 45 bases, framed from base 1. Taken from the germline V gene, the CDR1 and CDR2 loops are SGDLS and YYNGEE. V is trimmed back by 0 bases and J by 5 bases, and the junction contains 8 bases that no gene match accounts for.